This passage covers 5 T cell receptor beta chains from one sample sequenced in a study of cytomegalovirus exposure and HLA in healthy donors. PCR primers comprised 60 Vbeta and 13 Jbeta primers. Repertoires were generated with immunoSEQ multiplex PCR, while TCRdb's copy carries only in-frame clones and drops some. The sample has under 300,000 clones, 70% to 90% seen once; the top ten hold less than 9%. The sample was PBMCs. The receptors originated from a woman aged 55-70 years in good health and CMV-seropositive.

This clone was seen a handful of times. The chain combines TRBV18 with TRBJ2-3; 9 nucleotides line up with TRBD2. From germline, CDR1 is KGHSH and CDR2 LQKENI. The CDR3 runs 17 residues. Trimming removed 0 bases from V and 2 bases from J; junction bases left unmatched: 6. The CDR3, as DNA: TGTGCCAGCTCACCACCGAGCGGGACTAGCTACACAGATACGCAGTATTTT. This gives the protein CASSPPSGTSYTDTQYF.

The rearrangement joins TRBV6-1 to TRBJ1-4; D ambiguous. The CDR3 sequence is 15 residues long. With 5 bases removed from V and 0 bases from J, the gap between germline ends came to 10 bases. The germline CDR1 and CDR2 sequences are MNHNS and SASEGT. CDR3 region: CASSLTRATNEKLFF. CDR3 nucleotide sequence: TGTGCCAGCAGTCTAACACGGGCAACTAATGAAAAACTGTTTTTT.

In this sample, this clone turned up once. V gene TRBV18 combines with J gene TRBJ2-3; D ambiguous. CDR1 KGHSH and CDR2 LQKENI come from the germline V gene. CDR3 size: 13 residues. Trimming shortened V by 0 bases and J by 4 bases, and 5 bases separated the two germline ends. Written as DNA, the CDR3 is TGTGCCAGCTCACCACCTAGCTCAGATACGCAGTATTTT. Protein product: CASSPPSSDTQYF. The full variable domain, its missing parts supplied by reference TRBV18 and TRBJ2-3, is NAGVMQNPRHLVRRRGQEARLRCSPMKGHSHVYWYRQLPEEGLKFMVYLQKENIIDESGMPKERFSAEFPKEGPSILRIQQVVRGDSAAYFCASSPPSSDTQYFGPGTRLTVL.

The chain uses TRBV7-6 and TRBJ1-5, with TRBD1 identical over 8 bases. CDR3 length: 15 amino acids. Germline CDR1 and CDR2: SGHVS and FNYEAQ. Unmatched junction bases numbered 4, after V lost 1 base and J lost 5 bases. CDR3 residues: CASSLGTGQDQPQHF. CDR3 coding DNA: TGTGCCAGCAGCTTAGGGACAGGGCAGGATCAGCCCCAGCATTTT.

The chain links TRBV5-4 to TRBJ2-7; 8 bases match TRBD2. V was clipped by 5 bases and J by 3 bases; unmatched bases: 10. This CDR3 has 15 amino acids. Germline V CDR1 and CDR2: SGHNT, YYREEE (reference sequence). The CDR3 is CASSPRAGEGYEQYF. The CDR3 DNA is TGTGCCAGCAGTCCTCGAGCGGGAGAAGGCTACGAGCAGTACTTC.